This TCR beta chain was recovered during a study of shared clonotypes between healthy human individuals. Trimming shortened V by 4 bases and J by 4 bases, and 13 bases separated the two germline ends. CDR1 is MDHEN and CDR2 is SYDVKM in the germline V gene. The CDR3 is made up of 14 amino acids. Notes on this clone: The antigen is unknown.

General study findings and limits: Roughly 5% of naive CD4 clonotypes were shared across a few donors.

Produced via immunoSEQ multiplex PCR; TCRdb's table is partial and in-frame only. The data show approximately 100,000 clones, 68% seen once. The TCR originated in a woman aged 30 to 39 in good health. The chain carries TRBV28 and TRBJ1-2; D gene unclear. Sequencing was performed on memory CD8+ T cells sorted from blood. Subset here: CD45RO+ cells pooled with CCR7-negative TemRA cells. CDR3 loop: CASSSDAPIYGYTF. CDR3 sequence (DNA): TGTGCCAGCAGTTCCGACGCGCCGATCTATGGCTACACCTTC.